This TCR beta chain is from a study of CD39 and CD103 CD8 tumor-infiltrating T cells. General study points: Blood and uninvolved lymph node rarely held DP TIL clonotypes. DP CD8 TILs appeared more oligoclonal than DN and SP CD8 TILs and blood memory CD8 T cells.

This clone was observed a few times. Its specificity is not known. DNA input per subset was roughly 9,000 to 110,000 sorted cells. Measured with immunoSEQ multiplex PCR; TCRdb has only the in-frame clones, and not every one. Among around 1,300 clones, about three quarters were seen once, and the ten largest hold under 60%. The V and J ends lost 5 bases and 2 bases respectively, with 27 bases between them. The CDR3 extends over 20 amino acids. CDR1 is MNHEY, CDR2 SMNVEV, per germline (reference sequence). Negative selection enriched T cells; tumor-infiltrating lymphocyte samples also used EpCAM beads. The chain is built from TRBV27 and TRBJ1-4; D gene ambiguous. The clonotype comes from a human donor with head and neck squamous cell carcinoma. The sequenced material came from CD8+ T cells sorted from blood. Subset given: total memory CD8 T cells (CD45RA-CCR7+/-) from blood or uninvolved lymph node. In DNA form, the CDR3 reads TGTGCCAGCAGTCCAACAATTAGACGGAACCGGAAAAATACTAATGAAAAACTGTTTTTT. Translating gives CASSPTIRRNRKNTNEKLFF.